This TCR beta chain was recovered during a study of technical replicates of blood from a handful of donors. Trimming removed 1 base from V and 0 bases from J, with 11 bases in between. The CDR3 runs to 15 residues. Germline V gene sequence: CDR1 SGHDT, CDR2 YYEEEE. Libraries were prepared by immunoSEQ multiplex PCR; TCRdb keeps only in-frame clonotypes and omits some of them. Among more than 80,000 clones, under 97% were seen once, and the ten largest hold over 0.2%. The source of this sequence is a human donor in good health. Sequencing was performed on T cells isolated from PBMCs. V gene TRBV5-6 combines with J gene TRBJ2-7; tentative D call: TRBD2 (7 bases). CDR3 DNA sequence: TGTGCCAGCAGCTTGAGGGGGGGCTACTCCTACGAGCAGTACTTC. Its protein is CASSLRGGYSYEQYF.